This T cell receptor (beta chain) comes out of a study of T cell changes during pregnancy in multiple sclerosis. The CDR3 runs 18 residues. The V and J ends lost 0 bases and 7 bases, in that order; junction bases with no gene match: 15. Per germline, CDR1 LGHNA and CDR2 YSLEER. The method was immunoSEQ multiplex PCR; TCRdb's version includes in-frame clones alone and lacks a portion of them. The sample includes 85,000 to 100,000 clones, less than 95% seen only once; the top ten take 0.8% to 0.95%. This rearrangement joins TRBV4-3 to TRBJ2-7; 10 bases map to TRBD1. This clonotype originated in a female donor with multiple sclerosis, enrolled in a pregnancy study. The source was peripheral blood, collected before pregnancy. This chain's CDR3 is CASSQETSFSGTGDEQYF. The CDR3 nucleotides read TGCGCCAGCAGCCAAGAGACCTCTTTTTCCGGGACAGGGGATGAGCAGTACTTC.